This T cell receptor (beta chain) was profiled in a study of T cells in Graves' hyperthyroidism and ophthalmopathy. This clonotype was seen at least ten times. RNA transcripts gave rise to amplified TCR beta CDR3 regions. Initially, a first-round RT-PCR of the TCR CDR3 employed the HTBI primer set. TCRdb reprocessed the multiplex PCR reads via MiXCR and lists one record per CDR3 protein. In the table there are more than 500,000 distinct CDR3 sequences, under 15% of which are singletons. For the diagnoses, clinical symptoms, serum thyroxine and TRAb, thyroid ultrasound and orbital computed tomography were used. The sequence was collected from a woman in her 40s with Graves' ophthalmopathy. The specimen was blood.

The CDR3 here is CASSIGHVDYGYTF. CDR3 in DNA: TGTGCCAGTAGTATAGGACACGTTGACTATGGCTACACCTTC. J is TRBJ1-2 and V is TRBV19; no firm D call. Germline CDR1 is LNHDA and CDR2 is SQIVND (reference sequence). The V and J ends lost 1 base and 3 bases respectively, with 9 bases between them. CDR3 length: 14 amino acids.